This T cell receptor beta chain was identified in a study of brain metastases from non-small cell lung cancer. The study, taken as a whole, reports: Metastases had sparse T cells but largely shared repertoires with primaries. Expanded T-cell clones appeared in around 58% of brain metastases over primaries.

A word on this clone: Antigen specificity is unknown. A much larger clone differs by one base, so this may be a read error. Additional DNA sequences in this sample encode the identical CDR3.

Sequencing was performed with immunoSEQ multiplex PCR; in TCRdb, only in-frame clones are kept and a portion is missing. The sample yields about 3,300 clones, 78% seen once. This CDR3 is built from 16 residues. In germline, CDR1 is MNHEY, CDR2 SVGAGI. The chain couples TRBV6-5 to TRBJ1-2, with a possible D match to TRBD1 (5 bases). The TCR was taken from a donor older than 35 with non-small cell lung cancer. Sequences were obtained from primary lung tumor tissue. The CDR3 here is CASSYSTPQGNYGYTF. CDR3 DNA: TGTGCCAGCAGTTACTCGACTCCCCAGGGCAACTATGGCTATACCTTC.